One sample yielded the 5 T cell receptor beta chains listed below, sequenced in a study of response to subunit inactivated influenza vaccine. TCRdb fed the RT-PCR reads into MiXCR, producing one record per CDR3 protein. The repertoire holds approximately 160,000 distinct CDR3 sequences, about 10% seen once, with roughly a third in the top ten. This sample comprised CD8+ T cells sorted from PBMCs, obtained less than 30 months after vaccination. The source is a man between 50 and 75 years old who received an inactivated influenza vaccine.

The chain has TRBV29-1 and TRBJ2-3; 10 bases line up with TRBD2. The CDR3 sequence is 16 residues long. Germline assignment: CDR1 SQVTM and CDR2 ANQGSEA. V trimming: 2 bases; J trimming: 4 bases; junction bases outside the gene matches: 9. The CDR3 reads CSVESGLAGVADTQYF. The DNA for the CDR3 is TGCAGCGTTGAATCTGGCCTAGCGGGAGTAGCAGATACGCAGTATTTT.

This clonotype came up a few times. The V gene is TRBV12-3 or TRBV12-4, the J gene TRBJ2-7; D possibly uses TRBD1 or TRBD2 (5 bases each). The ends were cut back, 1 base at V and 5 bases at J, with 6 bases in the middle. This CDR3 comprises 12 residues. DNA for the CDR3: TGTGCCAGCAGTTTAGGGGACGACGAGCAGTACTTC. It encodes CASSLGDDEQYF.

This clonotype was counted only a few times. The chain couples TRBV20-1 to TRBJ1-1; D call uncertain. The germline gives CDR1 DFQATT, CDR2 SNEGSKA (reference sequence). V lost 0 bases and J lost 1, with 15 bases in between. The CDR3 covers 16 residues. CDR3 loop: CSARDTVRGTNTEAFF. For the CDR3, the DNA is TGCAGTGCTAGAGATACTGTTCGAGGCACGAACACTGAAGCTTTCTTT.

The table lists this clonotype with a few counts. This chain joins TRBV28 and TRBJ1-2; D uncertain. The length of the CDR3 is 15 residues. From germline, CDR1 is MDHEN and CDR2 SYDVKM. The V end was cut by 2 bases, the J end by 2 bases, with 12 bases between. The CDR3 sequence is CASSLRPRPNYGYTF. The DNA for the CDR3 is TGTGCCAGCAGTTTAAGGCCGAGACCGAACTATGGCTACACCTTC.

This clonotype was recorded at least ten times. The gene calls are TRBV29-1 and TRBJ2-3, with D unresolved. V lost 7 bases, J lost 4 bases, and 9 bases lay in between. This CDR3 is built from 11 residues. Germline assignment: CDR1 SQVTM and CDR2 ANQGSEA. CDR3 bases: TGCAGCGACCATATAGCAGATACGCAGTATTTT. Residues: CSDHIADTQYF.